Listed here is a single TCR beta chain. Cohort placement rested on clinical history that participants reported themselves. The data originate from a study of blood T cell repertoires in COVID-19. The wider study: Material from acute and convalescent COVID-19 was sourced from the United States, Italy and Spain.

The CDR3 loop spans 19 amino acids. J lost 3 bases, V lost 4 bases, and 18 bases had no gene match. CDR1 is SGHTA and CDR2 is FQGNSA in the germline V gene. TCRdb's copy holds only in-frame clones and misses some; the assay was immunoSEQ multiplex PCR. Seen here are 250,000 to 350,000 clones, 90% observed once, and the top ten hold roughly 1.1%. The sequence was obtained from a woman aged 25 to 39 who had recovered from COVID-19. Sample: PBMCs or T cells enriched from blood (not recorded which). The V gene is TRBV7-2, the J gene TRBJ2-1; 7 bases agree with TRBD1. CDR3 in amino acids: CASSSRTTGSPVNYNEQFF. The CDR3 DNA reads TGTGCCAGCAGCTCCCGCACGACAGGGTCCCCCGTCAACTACAATGAGCAGTTCTTC.